This T cell receptor beta chain is from a study of response to subunit inactivated influenza vaccine. Points on this clonotype: What it binds is not known.

From the RT-PCR reads, TCRdb called clonotypes with MiXCR, one entry per CDR3 protein. The sample lists roughly 520,000 distinct CDR3 sequences, 25% occurring once. Points from the study as a whole: Each seasonal flu vaccination may recruit only limited new T cells, authors suggested.

The CDR3 has 16 residues. V was cut by 1 base and J by 1 base, with 15 bases left in between. Germline V gives CDR1 DFQATT, CDR2 SNEGSKA (reference sequence). The sequenced sample was CD4+ T cells sorted from PBMCs, obtained less than 6 days after vaccination. The J gene is TRBJ2-3, the V gene TRBV20-1, with D tentatively TRBD2 (5 bases). The sequence came from a man in his fifties who received an inactivated influenza vaccine. This chain's CDR3 is CSARGVGVFRTDTQYF. The CDR3 DNA sequence: TGCAGTGCTAGAGGGGTCGGGGTATTCCGCACAGATACGCAGTATTTT.